This T cell receptor (beta chain) stems from a study of blood T cell repertoires in COVID-19. The germline V and J ends were trimmed by 5 bases and 5 bases, with 10 bases remaining between them. This CDR3 spans 13 amino acids. Per germline, CDR1 SEHNR and CDR2 FQNEAQ (reference sequence). This table comes from immunoSEQ multiplex PCR, and its TCRdb copy is limited to in-frame clones, with some not included. This table holds fewer than 250,000 clones, 65% to 85% found once. The sequenced sample was PBMCs or T cells enriched from blood (not recorded which). This TCR came from a woman between 25 and 40 years old who had been exposed to COVID-19. The chain employs TRBV7-9 and TRBJ2-1; possible D gene TRBD1, 6 bases. As DNA, the CDR3 is TGTGCCAGCAGCCTCGGGACACACAATGAGCAGTTCTTC. This codes for CASSLGTHNEQFF.